Below, 2 T cell receptor beta chains from the same sample are listed, as sequenced in a study of T cell responses to AZD1222 COVID-19 vaccine. The protocol was immunoSEQ multiplex PCR, while the TCRdb copy is restricted to in-frame clones and leaves out a portion. The data show approximately 160,000 clones, about 91% seen once. Sequencing used peripheral blood, obtained on day 0 of AZD1222 vaccination. These TCRs come from an adult in good health.

This chain links TRBV30 with TRBJ1-6, with 10 bases matching TRBD1. V was clipped by 0 bases and J by 9 bases; unmatched bases: 8. The CDR3 spans 16 residues. Germline CDR1 reads GTSNPN; CDR2 reads SVGIG (reference sequence). CDR3 bases: TGTGCCTGGAGTGTACAAGACAGGGGGCTTGGTTCACCCCTCCACTTT. Protein sequence: CAWSVQDRGLGSPLHF.

The chain joins TRBV27 to TRBJ2-4, with no clear D. V shed 11 bases and J shed 0 bases, with 11 bases lying between them. Looked up from germline, CDR1 is MNHEY and CDR2 is SMNVEV (reference sequence). The CDR3 is made up of 13 amino acids. In DNA form, the CDR3 reads TGTGCCCCTACCCGGGCAGCCAAAAACATTCAGTACTTC. As protein: CAPTRAAKNIQYF.